This entry concerns a single TCR beta chain. This sample was taken from a study of blood T cell repertoires in COVID-19. As for the study in general: Acute and convalescent COVID-19 specimens originated in the United States, Italy and Spain. PBMCs, B-cell-depleted T cells, or T cells were the source of the cDNA or gDNA that made up the material.

Germline V gives CDR1 SGHRS, CDR2 YFSETQ. V was shortened by 4 bases and J by 9 bases, with 11 bases between the two germline ends. This CDR3 has 13 amino acids. Authors' analysis steps: Reference gene primer amplification yielded estimated nucleated cell counts. The protocol was immunoSEQ multiplex PCR, while the TCRdb copy is restricted to in-frame clones and leaves out a portion. The DNA gave D and trimming, while V, J and clone size come from that table. Of 150,000 to 200,000 clones in the sample, around 89% were seen once. Sequences were obtained from peripheral blood. This sequence was found in a man aged 35 to 55 with active or convalescent COVID-19. The genes are TRBV5-1 and TRBJ1-6; D uncertain. The CDR3 DNA sequence: TGCGCCAGCAGCCCCCCCCGGGGTTCACCCCTCCACTTT. It yields the protein CASSPPRGSPLHF. Full variable domain (outside the CDR3, taken from reference TRBV5-1 and TRBJ1-6): KAGVTQTPRYLIKTRGQQVTLSCSPISGHRSVSWYQQTPGQGLQFLFEYFSETQRNKGNFPGRFSGRQFSNSRSEMNVSTLELGDSALYLCASSPPRGSPLHFGNGTRLTVT.